The 23 T cell receptor beta chains reported below all come from one sample, sequenced in a study of blood T cell repertoires in COVID-19. Sequencing was performed with immunoSEQ multiplex PCR; in TCRdb, only in-frame clones are kept and a portion is missing. The data hold some 80,000 clones, with about 86% observed a single time. The sequencing sample was made of peripheral blood. These receptors were taken from a woman older than 75 in a cohort sampled during active or convalescent COVID-19.

J is TRBJ2-2 and V is TRBV9; D possibly corresponds to TRBD2 (6 bases). Germline V gene sequence: CDR1 SGDLS, CDR2 YYNGEE. This CDR3 comprises 15 residues. Trimming took off 0 bases at V and 7 bases at J, with 13 bases between the two ends. The DNA for the CDR3 is TGTGCCAGCAGCGTAGCCTACGGGGGTGGCGGGGAGCTGTTTTTT. Protein product: CASSVAYGGGGELFF. Full variable domain (outside the CDR3, taken from reference TRBV9 and TRBJ2-2): DSGVTQTPKHLITATGQRVTLRCSPRSGDLSVYWYQQSLDQGLQFLIQYYNGEERAKGNILERFSAQQFPDLHSELNLSSLELGDSALYFCASSVAYGGGGELFFGEGSRLTVL.

V gene TRBV3-1 (or the pseudogene TRBV3-2) combines with J gene TRBJ2-5, with 7 bases matching TRBD2. V shed 5 bases, J shed 5 bases, and the junction held 11 bases outside the gene matches. Germline V gene sequence: CDR1 LGHDT, CDR2 YNNKEL (reference sequence). The CDR3 loop spans 15 amino acids. CDR3 in amino acids: CASSVGGRALETQYF. CDR3 nucleotide sequence: TGTGCCAGCAGCGTAGGAGGGAGGGCCCTCGAGACCCAGTACTTC.

The rearrangement joins TRBV5-1 to TRBJ2-5; 7 bases match TRBD2. The CDR3 has 15 residues. V shed 0 bases and J 4 bases; nucleotides not matched to a gene: 6. The germline V gene has CDR1 SGHRS and CDR2 YFSETQ. The CDR3: CASSLGLAEIETQYF. The CDR3 coding sequence is TGCGCCAGCAGCTTGGGGCTAGCGGAGATAGAGACCCAGTACTTC. The whole variable domain, remainder taken from reference TRBV5-1 and TRBJ2-5, is KAGVTQTPRYLIKTRGQQVTLSCSPISGHRSVSWYQQTPGQGLQFLFEYFSETQRNKGNFPGRFSGRQFSNSRSEMNVSTLELGDSALYLCASSLGLAEIETQYFGPGTRLLVL.

The rearrangement joins TRBV4-1 to TRBJ1-1; D gene ambiguous. This CDR3 is 15 amino acids long. Trimming pared 3 bases from V and 1 base from J, leaving 12 bases between. Germline lookup yields CDR1 MGHRA and CDR2 YSYEKL. DNA of the CDR3: TGCGCCAGCAGCCAGGGTCGGGGTCCGAACACTGAAGCTTTCTTT. It is translated as CASSQGRGPNTEAFF.

The V gene is TRBV6-6, the J gene TRBJ1-1; 7 positions match TRBD1. Germline CDR1 MNHNY, CDR2 SVGAGI (reference sequence). V lost 1 base, J lost 1 base, and 6 bases stayed unmatched. The CDR3 has 16 amino acids. Written as DNA, the CDR3 is TGTGCCAGCAGTTACTATGTTAGGACAGGGAACACTGAAGCTTTCTTT. Translation: CASSYYVRTGNTEAFF.

In DNA form, the CDR3 reads TGTGCCAGCAGGGAGGATCGGGGTATAGACGAGCAGTACTTC. This sequence encodes CASREDRGIDEQYF. The chain is built from TRBV28 and TRBJ2-7; possibly TRBD2 for D (5 bases). V was shortened by 6 bases and J by 5 bases, with 17 bases between the two germline ends. The CDR3 extends over 14 amino acids. From germline, CDR1 is MDHEN and CDR2 SYDVKM.

The rearrangement links TRBV9 to TRBJ2-7; D gene uncertain. Trimming took off 3 bases at V and 10 bases at J, with 14 bases between the two ends. CDR3 size: 12 residues. Germline V lookup: CDR1 SGDLS, CDR2 YYNGEE. The CDR3 sequence: CASSGETPRQYF. In DNA form, the CDR3 reads TGTGCCAGCAGCGGTGAGACACCACGACAGTACTTC. Full variable domain (remainder filled in from reference TRBV9 and TRBJ2-7): DSGVTQTPKHLITATGQRVTLRCSPRSGDLSVYWYQQSLDQGLQFLIQYYNGEERAKGNILERFSAQQFPDLHSELNLSSLELGDSALYFCASSGETPRQYFGPGTRLTVT.

This clone was detected once. V and J are TRBV27 and TRBJ2-1; D might be TRBD1 (6 bases). Per germline, CDR1 MNHEY and CDR2 SMNVEV (reference sequence). Trimming left V 6 bases short and J 0 bases short, with 18 bases between. The CDR3 has 17 amino acids. CDR3 in amino acids: CASRHLTGLNSYNEQFF. The CDR3, as DNA: TGTGCCAGCAGACACTTGACAGGTCTCAACTCCTACAATGAGCAGTTCTTC.

V gene TRBV7-3 combines with J gene TRBJ2-5; TRBD2 might be the D (6 bases). V was cut by 5 bases and J by 7 bases, with 14 bases left in between. This CDR3 has 13 residues. Per the germline V gene, CDR1 is SGHTA and CDR2 is FQGTGA. Here the CDR3 DNA reads TGTGCCAGCAGCGCGGGACCCCCGGGGACCCAGTACTTC. It specifies CASSAGPPGTQYF.

This chain links TRBV19 with TRBJ2-4, with a possible D match to TRBD1 (5 bases). Trimming took off 7 bases at V and 0 bases at J, with 16 bases between the two ends. This CDR3 has 16 amino acids. Germline V CDR1 and CDR2: LNHDA, SQIVND (reference sequence). The CDR3 DNA reads TGTGCCAGTACCCCCAAGGGGATACTAGCCAAAAACATTCAGTACTTC. Residues: CASTPKGILAKNIQYF.

A single count supports this clone. The genes are TRBV2 and TRBJ2-6; TRBD2 matches at 13 bases. Germline V gene sequence: CDR1 SNHLY, CDR2 FYNNEI. Unmatched junction bases numbered 3, after V lost 10 bases and J lost 3 bases. The CDR3 sequence is 15 residues long. The CDR3 DNA is TGTGCCAAACGACTAGCGGGAGGTGGGGCCAACGTCCTGACTTTC. Translation: CAKRLAGGGANVLTF.

The J gene is TRBJ2-1, the V gene TRBV20-1; 8 nucleotides line up with TRBD2. The CDR3 spans 14 residues. The ends lost 3 bases at V and 7 bases at J; junction bases unmatched: 8. Germline V CDR1 and CDR2: DFQATT, SNEGSKA (reference sequence). The chain's CDR3 is CSASPGGPTNEQFF. The CDR3 coding sequence is TGCAGTGCTAGTCCGGGAGGGCCCACGAATGAGCAGTTCTTC.

The V gene is TRBV29-1, the J gene TRBJ1-4, with TRBD1 matching over 7 bases. CDR1 is SQVTM, CDR2 ANQGSEA, per germline. The CDR3 is 13 residues long. V shed 4 bases, J shed 12 bases, and the junction held 11 bases outside the gene matches. CDR3 DNA sequence: TGCAGCGTTGGGGGACAGACTCCCGAGGAACTGTTTTTT. Encoded protein: CSVGGQTPEELFF.

This clone was recorded once. This chain uses TRBV5-4 with TRBJ1-1; maybe TRBD1 (5 bases). V shed 4 bases and J shed 5 bases, with 12 bases lying between them. The CDR3 length is 13 residues. Germline loops: CDR1 SGHNT, CDR2 YYREEE (reference sequence). The CDR3 DNA reads TGTGCCAGCAGCATACTTACAGGAACTGAAGCTTTCTTT. Residues: CASSILTGTEAFF.

This clone was recorded only once. V usage is TRBV9 and J usage is TRBJ1-5; 7 positions match TRBD1. The CDR3 is 16 amino acids. From germline, CDR1 is SGDLS and CDR2 YYNGEE. J was trimmed by 0 bases and V by 0 bases; bases with no gene match: 3. In nucleotides, the CDR3 is TGTGCCAGCAGCGTAGGACAGGGTTCTAGCAATCAGCCCCAGCATTTT. Its protein product is CASSVGQGSSNQPQHF. The whole variable domain, remainder taken from reference TRBV9 and TRBJ1-5, is DSGVTQTPKHLITATGQRVTLRCSPRSGDLSVYWYQQSLDQGLQFLIQYYNGEERAKGNILERFSAQQFPDLHSELNLSSLELGDSALYFCASSVGQGSSNQPQHFGDGTRLSIL.

The CDR3 DNA follows: TGTGCCAGCAGCGAATTCGACAGGGTAACTGGAAACACCATATATTTT. This gives the protein CASSEFDRVTGNTIYF. V and J are TRBV3-1 (or the pseudogene TRBV3-2) and TRBJ1-3; 7 bases map to TRBD1. Germline V gene lookup returns CDR1 LGHDT and CDR2 YNNKEL (reference sequence). This CDR3 has 16 amino acids. With 5 bases clipped from V and 2 bases from J, the junction kept 9 bases outside the gene matches.

This sequence joins TRBV29-1 and TRBJ2-7; 7 bases are a match to TRBD1. Germline V lookup: CDR1 SQVTM, CDR2 ANQGSEA. With 5 bases clipped from V and 3 bases from J, the junction kept 16 bases outside the gene matches. The CDR3 sequence is 16 residues long. The CDR3 region is CSVRGGQGEIVYEQYF. For the CDR3, the DNA is TGCAGCGTTAGGGGCGGGCAGGGGGAAATCGTCTACGAGCAGTACTTC.

The rearrangement links TRBV28 to TRBJ1-6; 7 bases agree with TRBD1. Per germline, CDR1 MDHEN and CDR2 SYDVKM. There are 15 residues in the CDR3. J lost 8 bases, V lost 2 bases, and 6 bases had no gene match. In DNA, the CDR3 is TGTGCCAGCAGTTTAGGGCGGACAGGTTATTCACCCCTCCACTTT. Protein product: CASSLGRTGYSPLHF.

The chain carries TRBV5-4 and TRBJ2-5, with 7 bases identical to TRBD2. Germline V gene data show CDR1 as SGHNT and CDR2 as YYREEE (reference sequence). The CDR3 contains 17 residues. V was pared by 2 bases and J by 1 base, with 11 bases of the junction left unmatched. The CDR3 protein is CASSFASGDGVQETQYF. The CDR3 DNA follows: TGTGCCAGCAGCTTCGCTAGCGGAGACGGGGTCCAAGAGACCCAGTACTTC.

There are a few counts of this clone. The chain carries TRBV5-1 and TRBJ1-1; 7 bases align to TRBD1. This CDR3 is 13 amino acids long. The germline V gene encodes CDR1 SGHRS and CDR2 YFSETQ. V was clipped by 5 bases and J by 5 bases; unmatched bases: 6. CDR3 region: CASRAAGGTEAFF. Here the CDR3 DNA reads TGCGCCAGCAGAGCGGCAGGGGGAACTGAAGCTTTCTTT. Using reference TRBV5-1 and TRBJ1-1 for the parts outside the CDR3, the full variable domain is KAGVTQTPRYLIKTRGQQVTLSCSPISGHRSVSWYQQTPGQGLQFLFEYFSETQRNKGNFPGRFSGRQFSNSRSEMNVSTLELGDSALYLCASRAAGGTEAFFGQGTRLTVV.

This rearrangement joins TRBV6-5 to TRBJ2-1, with unresolved D. CDR3 length: 13 residues. From germline, CDR1 is MNHEY and CDR2 SVGAGI. V shed 6 bases and J shed 4 bases, with 10 bases lying between them. The CDR3 sequence: CASRVDNYNEQFF. Written as DNA, the CDR3 is TGTGCCAGCAGGGTCGACAATTACAATGAGCAGTTCTTC.

The V call is TRBV29-1, the J call TRBJ1-1; D gene ambiguous. The CDR3 contains 11 residues. V gave up 8 bases and J gave up 7 bases, with 14 bases separating them. The germline gives CDR1 SQVTM, CDR2 ANQGSEA. The CDR3 protein is CSPTVHYEAFF. In nucleotides, the CDR3 is TGCAGCCCCACCGTACACTATGAAGCTTTCTTT.

The chain uses TRBV27 and TRBJ1-2; D is uncertain. The CDR3 consists of 13 residues. The germline gives CDR1 MNHEY, CDR2 SMNVEV (reference sequence). Trimming stripped 9 bases from V and 4 bases from J, with 15 bases between. CDR3 amino acids: CASLGLSSYGYTF. In DNA form, the CDR3 reads TGTGCCAGTCTGGGCCTCTCCTCCTATGGCTACACCTTC.